This entry describes one T cell receptor beta chain. Antigen: not known. The table came from immunoSEQ multiplex PCR; TCRdb's copy has only in-frame clones and leaves some out. The sample contains tens of thousands of clones, roughly 49% of which appear only once. The data are from a study of cytotoxic CD8 clonotypes in ibrutinib-treated CLL. The CDR3 is 12 residues long. V lost 6 bases, J lost 8 bases, and 6 bases stayed unmatched. Germline CDR1 and CDR2: MNHEY and SMNVEV (reference sequence). Study results and caveats: Patients showed higher baseline clonality than age-matched healthy donors, and it tracked circulating CD8+ T-cell counts. Sampling times differed between sustained-remission and progressing patients.

Sequenced material: PBMCs, taken at disease progression, from a patient treated with ibrutinib. The genes are TRBV27 and TRBJ1-1; 7 bases fit TRBD1. This sequence originates from a human donor with chronic lymphocytic leukemia. The CDR3 DNA reads as TGTGCCAGCAGCTCGAACAGGGGAGAAGCTTTCTTT. Translating gives CASSSNRGEAFF.